Presented here are 10 T cell receptor beta chains from one specimen sequenced in a study of monozygotic twins with inflammatory bowel disease. One entry per CDR3 protein, without DNA, is what TCRdb gives after re-calling the 5' RACE reads. Recorded for this sample: about 300,000 distinct CDR3 sequences. Sequenced material: blood. Receptors were obtained from a human donor with ulcerative colitis or Crohn's disease, or a healthy co-twin of an affected twin (not recorded which).

This rearrangement joins TRBV6-5 to TRBJ2-3. Germline CDR1 MNHEY, CDR2 SVGAGI. The CDR3 has 16 residues. Here the CDR3 reads CASSYLSWLASDTQYF.

The chain is built from TRBV30 and TRBJ2-1; no DNA is available, so the TRBD1 call from TCRdb remains unchecked. Germline V gives CDR1 GTSNPN, CDR2 SVGIG (reference sequence). The CDR3 extends over 12 amino acids. The CDR3 sequence: CAWSWGRGEQFF.

The J gene is TRBJ2-2, the V gene TRBV20-1. Germline V gene lookup returns CDR1 DFQATT and CDR2 SNEGSKA (reference sequence). CDR3 length: 13 residues. CDR3 in amino acids: CSGSRANTGELFF.

The chain carries TRBV5-1 and TRBJ1-2. CDR1 SGHRS and CDR2 YFSETQ come from the germline V gene. There are 14 residues in the CDR3. CDR3 amino acids: CASSFGGVNYGYTF.

V gene TRBV6-2 or TRBV6-3 combines with J gene TRBJ2-1; TCRdb's D call of TRBD1 is untestable without DNA. Germline values: CDR1 MNHEY, CDR2 SVGEGT. The CDR3 runs 14 residues. The CDR3 reads CASSRGAFYNEQFF.

The V call is TRBV7-3, the J call TRBJ1-2; TCRdb returns TRBD1, unconfirmable since there is no DNA. The CDR3 is made up of 14 amino acids. Germline CDR1 reads SGHTA; CDR2 reads FQGTGA. The CDR3 reads CASSPYAGNYGYTF.

CDR3 amino acids: CSALGGVNQETQYF. The genes are TRBV20-1 and TRBJ2-5; absent DNA, TCRdb's TRBD1 call cannot be checked. This CDR3 region has 14 residues. The germline V gene has CDR1 DFQATT and CDR2 SNEGSKA (reference sequence).

The chain couples TRBV4-2 to TRBJ1-5. CDR1 is LGHNA, CDR2 YNFKEQ, per germline. This CDR3 spans 15 amino acids. CDR3 residues: CASSQGSRRGQPQHF.

The chain carries TRBV24-1 and TRBJ2-7. The germline V gene encodes CDR1 KGHDR and CDR2 SFDVKD. The CDR3 sequence is 11 residues long. The CDR3 sequence: CATSGLDGLYF.

The chain recombines TRBV20-1 with TRBJ2-3; TCRdb selects TRBD1, and the lack of DNA leaves this call unchecked. CDR3 size: 16 residues. Germline CDR1 and CDR2: DFQATT and SNEGSKA (reference sequence). The CDR3 sequence is CSARDIDSNGADTQYF.